The 27 T cell receptor beta chains in this list originate from one sample, sequenced in a study of T cell repertoires in aging, cancer and after chemotherapy. Multiplex touch-down PCR with TRB-A/B primers amplified rearranged V-D-J TRB sequences. One entry per CDR3 protein results from TCRdb running MiXCR on the multiplex PCR reads. The sample has some 9,300 distinct CDR3 sequences; approximately 37% are singletons. TCR beta rearrangements were amplified from peripheral blood genomic DNA. Material: blood. The receptors here all came from a human donor in good health.

The chain couples TRBV18 to TRBJ2-6, with unresolved D. The CDR3 covers 13 residues. V shed 7 bases and J shed 0 bases, with 4 bases lying between them. In germline, CDR1 is KGHSH, CDR2 LQKENI. DNA for the CDR3: TGTGCCAGCTTCCCCTCTGGGGCCAACGTCCTGACTTTC. This gives the protein CASFPSGANVLTF. The full variable domain, with the rest looked up from reference TRBV18 and TRBJ2-6, is NAGVMQNPRHLVRRRGQEARLRCSPMKGHSHVYWYRQLPEEGLKFMVYLQKENIIDESGMPKERFSAEFPKEGPSILRIQQVVRGDSAAYFCASFPSGANVLTFGAGSRLTVL.

This sequence joins TRBV20-1 and TRBJ2-5; 7 bases align to TRBD1. There are 16 residues in the CDR3. Germline V gives CDR1 DFQATT, CDR2 SNEGSKA (reference sequence). V lost 6 bases to trimming and J lost 4 bases; unmatched junction nucleotides: 17. The CDR3 sequence is CSARDSLHQSVETQYF. The DNA of the CDR3 is TGCAGTGCCCGGGACAGTTTGCACCAGTCAGTAGAGACCCAGTACTTC.

CDR3: CASSDDAGQGIEKLFF. CDR3 bases: TGTGCCAGCAGTGACGACGCGGGACAGGGTATTGAAAAACTGTTTTTT. This sequence joins TRBV6-4 and TRBJ1-4, with 9 bases matching TRBD1. Germline V gene lookup returns CDR1 MRHNA and CDR2 SNTAGT. CDR3 size: 16 residues. Germline trimming cut 2 bases from V and 7 bases from J; bases unmatched to any gene: 8.

This chain uses TRBV20-1 with TRBJ1-4, with 10 bases aligning to TRBD1. With 5 bases clipped from V and 4 bases from J, the junction kept 4 bases outside the gene matches. The CDR3 loop spans 14 amino acids. Germline V lookup: CDR1 DFQATT, CDR2 SNEGSKA (reference sequence). Written as DNA, the CDR3 is TGCAGTGCTGGGCGGACAGGGGGTAATGAAAAACTGTTTTTT. Translated, it gives CSAGRTGGNEKLFF.

This chain uses TRBV6-6 with TRBJ2-3; 8 bases are a match to TRBD1. Germline V lookup: CDR1 MNHNY, CDR2 SVGAGI (reference sequence). The trim removed 0 bases at V and 3 bases at J, leaving 8 bases unmatched. The CDR3 contains 17 residues. In nucleotides, the CDR3 is TGTGCCAGCAGTTACTCGTATTCAGGGGGCAAGACAGATACGCAGTATTTT. It yields the protein CASSYSYSGGKTDTQYF.

This clonotype occurred a few times. V and J are TRBV6-5 and TRBJ1-2; TRBD1 might be the D (6 bases). Per germline, CDR1 MNHEY and CDR2 SVGAGI. The CDR3 loop spans 14 amino acids. V lost 2 bases, J lost 5 bases, and 12 bases lay in between. CDR3 amino acids: CASSYDRRSYGYTF. Here the CDR3 DNA reads TGTGCCAGCAGTTACGACAGGCGAAGTTATGGCTACACCTTC.

This clonotype was seen a few times. The chain uses TRBV19 and TRBJ2-1; D unresolved. CDR3 length equals 14 residues. V gave up 1 base and J gave up 9 bases, with 13 bases separating them. Germline V gene lookup returns CDR1 LNHDA and CDR2 SQIVND (reference sequence). In DNA form, the CDR3 reads TGTGCCAGTAGTATAGTAGGTACCCTGAGTGAGCAGTTCTTC. Protein: CASSIVGTLSEQFF.

This clonotype has only a few counts. The chain links TRBV7-9 to TRBJ1-5; 7 positions match TRBD1. The length of the CDR3 is 17 residues. Germline CDR1 reads SEHNR; CDR2 reads FQNEAQ (reference sequence). V shed 5 bases, J shed 0 bases, and the junction held 10 bases outside the gene matches. The CDR3 DNA sequence: TGTGCCAGCAGCCCTAGTCTGGACAGGAATAGCAATCAGCCCCAGCATTTT. Its translation is CASSPSLDRNSNQPQHF.

This clonotype came up a few times. The genes are TRBV20-1 and TRBJ1-6; no reliable D call. V dropped 6 bases and J dropped 0 bases, with 6 bases sitting between them. Germline V gene sequence: CDR1 DFQATT, CDR2 SNEGSKA (reference sequence). The CDR3 runs 13 residues. The CDR3 coding sequence is TGCAGTGCCGTAAGCTCCTATAATTCACCCCTCCACTTT. Protein product: CSAVSSYNSPLHF.

Concerning this clonotype itself: One end of the junction varies from germline; a read error may be responsible. The chain couples TRBV12-3 or TRBV12-4 to TRBJ2-3; TRBD1 agrees at 9 bases. CDR3 size: 14 residues. The CDR3 protein is CDSNEGQGSDTQYF. The CDR3 bases are TGTGACAGCAACGAAGGACAGGGGTCAGATACGCAGTATTTT.

The chain combines TRBV12-3 or TRBV12-4 with TRBJ1-2, with D unresolved. This CDR3 contains 14 residues. V lost 3 bases and J 2 bases, leaving 10 bases between the germline ends. The CDR3 nucleotides are TGTGCCAGCAGTTTTTCCAGTCAGAACTATGGCTACACCTTC. Protein product: CASSFSSQNYGYTF.

The rearrangement joins TRBV5-4 to TRBJ2-1, with a tentative D call TRBD2 (6 bases). CDR3 size: 13 residues. Trimming stripped 4 bases from V and 4 bases from J, with 9 bases between. In germline, CDR1 is SGHNT, CDR2 YYREEE (reference sequence). CDR3 DNA sequence: TGTGCCAGCAGCCCGGAGGGGTACAATGAGCAGTTCTTC. This codes for CASSPEGYNEQFF.

The CDR3 DNA sequence: TGTGCCAGCAGTCCCATCTCACTACATGAAGCTTTCTTT. Protein product: CASSPISLHEAFF. V is TRBV12-3 or TRBV12-4 and J is TRBJ1-1; D is ambiguous. The CDR3 is made up of 13 amino acids. With 5 bases removed from V and 7 bases from J, the gap between germline ends came to 14 bases.

The chain has TRBV4-1 and TRBJ2-2; 8 bases agree with TRBD1. This CDR3 is 14 amino acids long. V lost 5 bases, J lost 1 base, and 0 bases stayed unmatched. Germline V gene sequence: CDR1 MGHRA, CDR2 YSYEKL. The CDR3 nucleotides read TGCGCCAGCAGCGACAGGGGGAACACCGGGGAGCTGTTTTTT. As protein: CASSDRGNTGELFF.

V and J are TRBV6-5 and TRBJ2-7; 12 positions match TRBD2. The J segment lost 3 bases and the V segment lost 6 bases, leaving 6 bases of the junction unmatched. CDR3 length equals 15 residues. Looked up from germline, CDR1 is MNHEY and CDR2 is SVGAGI. The DNA of the CDR3 is TGTGCCAGCAGCCGGACTAGCGGGGCCCGCTACGAGCAGTACGTC. It specifies CASSRTSGARYEQYV.

This chain links TRBV6-5 with TRBJ2-5; TRBD1 matches 8 bases. The germline V gene encodes CDR1 MNHEY and CDR2 SVGAGI. The CDR3 is 13 amino acids. The trim removed 6 bases at V and 4 bases at J, leaving 4 bases unmatched. The CDR3 loop reads CASRVGTGETQYF. CDR3 coding DNA: TGTGCCAGCAGAGTGGGGACAGGAGAGACCCAGTACTTC.

This clonotype was seen only a few times. The chain links TRBV19 to TRBJ1-2; no firm D call. The germline CDR1 and CDR2 sequences are LNHDA and SQIVND (reference sequence). CDR3 size: 15 residues. Deletions cut 8 bases from V and 4 bases from J, with 20 bases between. The CDR3 reads CASQFSPSPLYGYTF. The CDR3 bases are TGTGCCAGTCAGTTCTCTCCTAGCCCCCTCTATGGCTACACCTTC.

The V gene is TRBV28, the J gene TRBJ2-2, with unresolved D. The germline V and J ends were trimmed by 5 bases and 1 base, with 14 bases remaining between them. The CDR3 loop spans 16 amino acids. Germline-derived CDR1 and CDR2 are MDHEN and SYDVKM. The CDR3 coding sequence is TGTGCCAGCAGTGCCCTGGACGGAGTGAACACCGGGGAGCTGTTTTTT. Translating it yields CASSALDGVNTGELFF.

This clonotype appeared a single time. Written as DNA, the CDR3 is TGTGCCAGCACTTTGAGAGATACGCAGTATTTT. Protein sequence: CASTLRDTQYF. The rearrangement uses TRBV6-1 and TRBJ2-3; D gene unclear. Germline CDR1 reads MNHNS; CDR2 reads SASEGT. V was clipped by 7 bases and J by 5 bases, with 7 bases between them. This CDR3 has 11 amino acids.

The chain combines TRBV11-1 with TRBJ2-7, with 11 bases matching TRBD2. J lost 3 bases, V lost 6 bases, and 7 bases had no gene match. The CDR3 loop spans 15 amino acids. The germline CDR1 and CDR2 sequences are SGHAT and FQDESV (reference sequence). CDR3 in amino acids: CASSYTSGGVYEQYF. The CDR3 nucleotides are TGTGCCAGCAGTTACACTAGCGGGGGTGTCTACGAGCAGTACTTC. Full variable domain (remainder filled in from reference TRBV11-1 and TRBJ2-7): EAEVAQSPRYKITEKSQAVAFWCDPISGHATLYWYRQILGQGPELLVQFQDESVVDDSQLPKDRFSAERLKGVDSTLKIQPAELGDSAMYLCASSYTSGGVYEQYFGPGTRLTVT.

The V and J genes are TRBV6-5 and TRBJ2-2; D perhaps matches TRBD1 (6 bases). The length of the CDR3 is 15 residues. The germline V gene has CDR1 MNHEY and CDR2 SVGAGI. The germline V and J ends were trimmed by 7 bases and 5 bases, with 17 bases remaining between them. In nucleotides, the CDR3 is TGTGCCAGCATCGACGACACCCAGGGGACCGGGGAGCTGTTTTTT. It is translated as CASIDDTQGTGELFF.

This clonotype is termed medium-sized. The rearrangement uses TRBV30 and TRBJ1-2; D remains unclear. The V and J ends lost 2 bases and 2 bases respectively, with 6 bases between them. The CDR3 extends over 12 amino acids. CDR1 and CDR2 from the germline V gene are GTSNPN and SVGIG (reference sequence). This CDR3 is CAWSTGNYGYTF. The CDR3 DNA is TGTGCCTGGAGTACGGGGAACTATGGCTACACCTTC.

The CDR3: CASRHGRQGERSGNTIYF. The CDR3 DNA is TGTGCCAGTCGACATGGTCGGCAGGGCGAGCGCTCTGGAAACACCATATATTTT. This sequence joins TRBV19 and TRBJ1-3, with D tentatively TRBD1 (5 bases). The ends were cut back, 8 bases at V and 0 bases at J, with 23 bases in the middle. Per germline, CDR1 LNHDA and CDR2 SQIVND (reference sequence). CDR3 size: 18 residues. The entire variable domain, with the rest obtained from reference TRBV19 and TRBJ1-3, is as follows: DGGITQSPKYLFRKEGQNVTLSCEQNLNHDAMYWYRQDPGQGLRLIYYSQIVNDFQKGDIAEGYSVSREKKESFPLTVTSAQKNPTAFYLCASRHGRQGERSGNTIYFGEGSWLTVV.

This chain connects TRBV5-1 to TRBJ1-6; 7 bases match TRBD1. Trimming took 4 bases from V and 7 from J; bases not matched to a gene: 5. The germline gives CDR1 SGHRS, CDR2 YFSETQ. The CDR3 spans 14 residues. The CDR3 region has the DNA TGCGCCAGCAGCCTGAGGGACAGAAATTCACCCCTCCACTTT. This codes for CASSLRDRNSPLHF.

This rearrangement joins TRBV7-3 to TRBJ1-2; the D gene is possibly TRBD1 (5 bases). CDR3 size: 13 residues. The germline gives CDR1 SGHTA, CDR2 FQGTGA. V was clipped by 5 bases and J by 2 bases, with 9 bases between them. CDR3 sequence (DNA): TGTGCCAGCAGCAGTGGGGGGAACTATGGCTACACCTTC. Translation: CASSSGGNYGYTF.

The rearrangement uses TRBV5-4 and TRBJ2-5; D might be TRBD2 (6 bases). Trimming removed 7 bases from V and 5 bases from J, with 6 bases in between. This CDR3 has 10 amino acids. Germline assignment: CDR1 SGHNT and CDR2 YYREEE (reference sequence). In DNA, the CDR3 is TGTGCCAGCGGGGGGGAGACCCAGTACTTC. It yields the protein CASGGETQYF.

The chain joins TRBV6-1 to TRBJ2-7; TRBD1 might be the D (6 bases). CDR3 length equals 14 residues. Germline V gene data show CDR1 as MNHNS and CDR2 as SASEGT. V was pared by 6 bases and J by 3 bases, with 15 bases between. The DNA for the CDR3 is TGTGCCAGCAGCTGGTCTGGGGGCGGCTACGAGCAGTACGTC. Amino acids: CASSWSGGGYEQYV.